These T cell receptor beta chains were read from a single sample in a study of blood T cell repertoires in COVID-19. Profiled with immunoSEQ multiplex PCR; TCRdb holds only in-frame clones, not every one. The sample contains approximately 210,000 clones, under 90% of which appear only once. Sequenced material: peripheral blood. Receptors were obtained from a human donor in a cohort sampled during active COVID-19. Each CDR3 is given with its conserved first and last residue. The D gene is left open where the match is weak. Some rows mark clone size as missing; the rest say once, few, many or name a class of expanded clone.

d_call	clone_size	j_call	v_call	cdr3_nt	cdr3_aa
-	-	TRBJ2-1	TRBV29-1	TGCAGCGTCGTCAGTTGGGGGGGCAGTGAGCAGTTCTTC	CSVVSWGGSEQFF
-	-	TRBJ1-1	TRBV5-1	TGCGCCAGCAGCGAGGCCCCGAACACTGAAGCTTTCTTT	CASSEAPNTEAFF
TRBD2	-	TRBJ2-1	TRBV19	TGTGCCAGTAGTTTCGGGACTAGCGGGCTGATTTCCTACAATGAGCAGTTCTTC	CASSFGTSGLISYNEQFF
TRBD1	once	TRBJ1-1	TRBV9	TGTGCCAGCAGCGTAGATACAGGGGATGACACTGAAGCTTTCTTT	CASSVDTGDDTEAFF
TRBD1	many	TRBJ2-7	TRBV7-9	TGTGCCAGCAGAGCCGGACAGGGCCCCAACGAGCAGTACTTC	CASRAGQGPNEQYF
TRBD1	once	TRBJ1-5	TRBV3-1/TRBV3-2	TGTGCCAGCAGCCCTGGGCGCGGGACAGGGAATCAGCCCCAGCATTTT	CASSPGRGTGNQPQHF
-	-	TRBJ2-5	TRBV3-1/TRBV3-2	TGTGCCAGCAGCCACTGGGGAGTCCAAGAGACCCAGTACTTC	CASSHWGVQETQYF
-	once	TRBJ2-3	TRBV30	TGTGCCTATGCTCGGGGGTTGAGCACAGATACGCAGTATTTT	CAYARGLSTDTQYF
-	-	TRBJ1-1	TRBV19	TGTGCCAGTAGCCCTGTATATCAGCGGTGGGGGCTGGACACTGAAGCTTTCTTT	CASSPVYQRWGLDTEAFF
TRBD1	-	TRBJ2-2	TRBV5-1	TGCGCCAGCAGCTTGATGGCCAGGGGGCGGTCAACGAGCGGGGAGCTGTTTTTT	CASSLMARGRSTSGELFF
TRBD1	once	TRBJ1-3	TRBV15	TGTGCCACCAGCCCTGCGACCGGGACAGCTGGAAACACCATATATTTT	CATSPATGTAGNTIYF
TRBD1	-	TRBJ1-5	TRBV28	TGTGCCAGCAGCCAAAACAGGGGGGGACTCGGGATTCAGCCCCAGCATTTT	CASSQNRGGLGIQPQHF
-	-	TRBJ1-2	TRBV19	TGTGCCAGTAGAGGGGGAGCCTATGGCTACACCTTC	CASRGGAYGYTF
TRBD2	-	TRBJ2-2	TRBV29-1	TGCAGCGTTGTAGGTAGCGGGGGGGAATTAATCGGGGAGCTGTTTTTT	CSVVGSGGELIGELFF
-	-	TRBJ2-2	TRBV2	TGTGCCAGCAGCCCCTTAGGAGGTGGCGGGGAGCTGTTTTTT	CASSPLGGGGELFF
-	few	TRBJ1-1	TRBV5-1	TGCGCCAGCAGCTCCCTTACCGGGTTCACTGAAGCTTTCTTT	CASSSLTGFTEAFF
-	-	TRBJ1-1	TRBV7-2	TGTGCCAGCAGCCGACAGTTGGGTGCTGAAGCTTTCTTT	CASSRQLGAEAFF
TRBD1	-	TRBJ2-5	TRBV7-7	TGTGCTAGCAGCTTAATGGGCCCCGGGACAGGACAAGAGACCCAGTACTTC	CASSLMGPGTGQETQYF
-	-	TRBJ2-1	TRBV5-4	TGTGCCAGCAGCGCCATAACAGGCGGTGAGCAGTTCTTC	CASSAITGGEQFF
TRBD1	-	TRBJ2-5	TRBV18	TGTGCCAGCTCACCGAGACACGGGGACAGATCTCAAGAGACCCAGTACTTC	CASSPRHGDRSQETQYF
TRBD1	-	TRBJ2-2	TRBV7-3	TGTGCCAGCAGCCAGGACAGGGGGAACACCGGGGAGCTGTTTTTT	CASSQDRGNTGELFF
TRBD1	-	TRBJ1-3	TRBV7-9	TGTGCCAGCAGGGGACAGGGCTCTGGAAACACCATATATTTT	CASRGQGSGNTIYF
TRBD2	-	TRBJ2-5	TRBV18	TGTGCCAGCTCACTCATCGCCGTCCTAGCGGGCGTGCCCGGGAGTGTTGAGACCCAGTACTTC	CASSLIAVLAGVPGSVETQYF
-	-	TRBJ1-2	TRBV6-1	TGTGCCAGCAGTGAGGGGGCGCATGGCTACACCTTC	CASSEGAHGYTF
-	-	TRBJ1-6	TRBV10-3	TGTGCCATCGGTCGGGAGCTCTATAATTCACCCCTCCACTTT	CAIGRELYNSPLHF
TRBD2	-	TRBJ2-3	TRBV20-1	TGCAGTGCTAGTAGCGGGAGCTACGCAGATACGCAGTATTTT	CSASSGSYADTQYF